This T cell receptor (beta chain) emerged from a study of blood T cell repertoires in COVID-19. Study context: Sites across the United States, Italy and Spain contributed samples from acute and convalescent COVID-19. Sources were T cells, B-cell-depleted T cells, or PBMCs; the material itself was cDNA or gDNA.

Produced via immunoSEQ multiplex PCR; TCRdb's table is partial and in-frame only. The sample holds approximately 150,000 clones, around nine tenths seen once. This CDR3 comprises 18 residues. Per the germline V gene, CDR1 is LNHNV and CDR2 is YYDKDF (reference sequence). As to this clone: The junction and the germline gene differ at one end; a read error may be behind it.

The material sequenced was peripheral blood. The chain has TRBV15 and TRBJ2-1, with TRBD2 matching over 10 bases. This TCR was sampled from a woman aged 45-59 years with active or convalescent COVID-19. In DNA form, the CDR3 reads TGTGCTACCAGCAGAGTCCCTTACCTAGCGGGAGACTACAATGAGCAGTTCTTC. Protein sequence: CATSRVPYLAGDYNEQFF.